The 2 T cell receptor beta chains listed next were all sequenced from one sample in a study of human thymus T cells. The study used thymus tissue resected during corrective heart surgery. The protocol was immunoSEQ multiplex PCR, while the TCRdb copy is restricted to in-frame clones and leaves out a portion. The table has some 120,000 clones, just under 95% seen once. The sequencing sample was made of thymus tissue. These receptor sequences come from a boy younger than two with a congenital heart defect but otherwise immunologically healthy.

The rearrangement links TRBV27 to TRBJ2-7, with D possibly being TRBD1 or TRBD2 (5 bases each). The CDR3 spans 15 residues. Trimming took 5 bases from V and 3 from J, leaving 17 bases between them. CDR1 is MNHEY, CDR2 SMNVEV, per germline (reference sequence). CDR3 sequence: CASSPGTQVVYEQYF. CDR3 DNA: TGTGCCAGCAGTCCCGGGACCCAGGTTGTCTACGAGCAGTACTTC.

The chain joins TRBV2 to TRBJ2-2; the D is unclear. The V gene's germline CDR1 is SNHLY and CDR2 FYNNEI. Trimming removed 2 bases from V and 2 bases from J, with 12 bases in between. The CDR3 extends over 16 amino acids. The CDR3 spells CASSEPGPPNTGELFF. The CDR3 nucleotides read TGTGCCAGCAGTGAACCCGGACCGCCAAACACCGGGGAGCTGTTTTTT.